One sample yielded the 19 T cell receptor beta chains listed below, sequenced in a study of lymphopenia after photon versus proton radiotherapy. This table comes from immunoSEQ multiplex PCR, and its TCRdb copy is limited to in-frame clones, with some not included. The table has 29,000 or so clones, approximately 86% seen once; the top ten hold approximately 50%. Sample: peripheral blood, taken from a patient treated with proton-based radiotherapy. The receptor set was obtained from a woman in her sixties or seventies with cholangiocarcinoma. Some clones in this sample may be carry-over from other donors' samples.

The chain couples TRBV6-5 to TRBJ2-3; 8 bases are shared with TRBD2. The ends lost 4 bases at V and 0 bases at J; junction bases unmatched: 3. The CDR3 extends over 15 amino acids. Germline CDR1 and CDR2: MNHEY and SVGAGI. CDR3 protein: CASSFVAGSTDTQYF. The CDR3, as DNA: TGTGCCAGCAGTTTCGTAGCGGGGAGCACAGATACGCAGTATTTT.

The J gene is TRBJ1-2, the V gene TRBV15; D is uncertain. Per germline, CDR1 LNHNV and CDR2 YYDKDF (reference sequence). The CDR3 runs 17 residues. Deletions cut 0 bases from V and 2 bases from J, with 16 bases between. DNA of the CDR3: TGTGCCACCAGCAGAGATTTTAGTACGGTGGGCAACTATGGCTACACCTTC. Translation: CATSRDFSTVGNYGYTF.

CDR3 DNA: TGTGCCAGCTCACGCACCCTAGCGGGACTGGGCAATGAGCAGTTCTTC. Protein sequence: CASSRTLAGLGNEQFF. The chain carries TRBV18 and TRBJ2-1; 9 bases fit TRBD2. V was clipped by 4 bases and J by 6 bases; unmatched bases: 10. This CDR3 is built from 16 residues. Germline loops: CDR1 KGHSH, CDR2 LQKENI.

The CDR3 region has the DNA TGTGCCAGCAGGCAGACACCGAGGGTGTACGAGCAGTACTTC. This sequence encodes CASRQTPRVYEQYF. The chain carries TRBV6-1 and TRBJ2-7, with a tentative D call TRBD2 (5 bases). Germline-derived CDR1 and CDR2 are MNHNS and SASEGT. Trimming stripped 6 bases from V and 4 bases from J, with 16 bases between. The CDR3 runs 14 residues.

The chain carries TRBV11-2 and TRBJ2-3; TRBD2 might be the D (6 bases). The CDR3 covers 15 residues. The V gene lost 5 bases and the J gene lost 5 bases, with 17 bases spanning the gap. Per the germline V gene, CDR1 is SGHAT and CDR2 is FQNNGV. CDR3 region: CASSHRAGGLDTQYF. CDR3 bases: TGTGCCAGCAGCCATCGAGCAGGAGGGTTAGATACGCAGTATTTT.

This sequence joins TRBV27 and TRBJ2-2, with TRBD1 as a possible D gene (6 bases). Deletions cut 1 base from V and 7 bases from J, with 16 bases between. CDR1 is MNHEY and CDR2 is SMNVEV in the germline V gene (reference sequence). This CDR3 is 16 amino acids long. The CDR3 is CASSLFGGHTGGELFF. The CDR3, as DNA: TGTGCCAGCAGTTTATTTGGGGGACATACCGGCGGGGAGCTGTTTTTT.

This chain joins TRBV7-2 and TRBJ1-2, with D tentatively TRBD1 (5 bases). The V end lost 5 bases, the J end lost 2 bases, and 12 bases lay between the germline ends. The length of the CDR3 is 14 residues. Germline V lookup: CDR1 SGHTA, CDR2 FQGNSA. The CDR3 protein is CASSPFGGNYGYTF. CDR3 bases: TGTGCCAGCAGCCCCTTCGGGGGGAACTATGGCTACACCTTC.

V usage is TRBV7-8 and J usage is TRBJ2-3, with a weak D call TRBD2 (6 bases). The CDR3 has 16 amino acids. The germline gives CDR1 SGHVS, CDR2 FQNEAQ. With 4 bases removed from V and 1 base from J, the gap between germline ends came to 15 bases. The CDR3 coding sequence is TGTGCCAGCAGCTCCCTTGCGGGGTATGGCACAGATACGCAGTATTTT. It translates to CASSSLAGYGTDTQYF.

The genes are TRBV14 and TRBJ2-5; D is uncertain. Germline V CDR1 and CDR2: SGHDN, FVKESK. The V and J ends lost 3 bases and 4 bases respectively, with 9 bases between them. The CDR3 is 13 amino acids. Here the CDR3 DNA reads TGTGCCAGCAGCCATATGTCCGGAGAGACCCAGTACTTC. Its protein is CASSHMSGETQYF.

The J gene is TRBJ2-2, the V gene TRBV19; D might be TRBD1 (6 bases). Germline CDR1 is LNHDA and CDR2 is SQIVND (reference sequence). The CDR3 runs to 15 residues. The germline V and J ends were trimmed by 3 bases and 2 bases, with 10 bases remaining between them. The CDR3 sequence is CASSMGQPNTGELFF. The CDR3 nucleotides are TGTGCCAGTAGTATGGGACAACCAAACACCGGGGAGCTGTTTTTT.

This chain connects TRBV6-5 to TRBJ2-7; TRBD1 aligns across 7 bases. Germline CDR1 is MNHEY and CDR2 is SVGAGI. The V and J ends lost 0 bases and 1 base, in that order; junction bases with no gene match: 3. CDR3 length: 15 amino acids. CDR3 sequence (DNA): TGTGCCAGCAGTTACTCGAGGGGGCTATCCTACGAGCAGTACTTC. Amino acid sequence: CASSYSRGLSYEQYF.

This clone was counted only a few times. J is TRBJ1-2 and V is TRBV7-2, with D hard to call. V was shortened by 5 bases and J by 6 bases, with 19 bases between the two germline ends. Germline lookup yields CDR1 SGHTA and CDR2 FQGNSA. CDR3 length: 15 amino acids. CDR3 loop: CASSPNAGKENGYTF. CDR3 in DNA: TGTGCCAGCAGCCCTAATGCGGGGAAGGAGAATGGCTACACCTTC.

This clone is labeled as large. The chain has TRBV5-1 and TRBJ2-2, with D perhaps matching TRBD1 (6 bases). Germline CDR1 and CDR2: SGHRS and YFSETQ. Between the trimmed V and J ends, which lost 4 bases and 5 bases, there was a span of 12 bases. CDR3 length: 14 residues. CDR3 protein: CASSRDTETGELFF. The CDR3 DNA is TGCGCCAGCAGCAGGGACACGGAAACCGGGGAGCTGTTTTTT.

The genes are TRBV9 and TRBJ2-5; 8 bases line up with TRBD2. The CDR3 has 15 residues. V dropped 3 bases and J dropped 5; count of bases not matched to a gene: 9. Germline V gene sequence: CDR1 SGDLS, CDR2 YYNGEE. In DNA, the CDR3 is TGTGCCAGCAGCGCAGTTAGCGGGGTAGGTGAGACCCAGTACTTC. Protein: CASSAVSGVGETQYF.

The V and J genes are TRBV19 and TRBJ2-1; 10 bases map to TRBD2. Trimming removed 5 bases from V and 10 bases from J; junction bases left unmatched: 5. Germline V gene sequence: CDR1 LNHDA, CDR2 SQIVND (reference sequence). The CDR3 extends over 13 amino acids. CDR3 protein: CASSDLAGGEQFF. Written as DNA, the CDR3 is TGTGCCAGTAGTGATTTAGCGGGGGGAGAGCAGTTCTTC.

V gene TRBV6-1 combines with J gene TRBJ1-1; D is unclear. V was trimmed by 3 bases and J by 6 bases, leaving 11 bases between them. The CDR3 sequence is 13 residues long. The germline V gene has CDR1 MNHNS and CDR2 SASEGT. The CDR3 bases are TGTGCCAGCAGTGACGGACCAGTCTCTGAAGCTTTCTTT. The encoded protein is CASSDGPVSEAFF.

In DNA form, the CDR3 reads TGTGCCAGCAGTGACGCCGCCAGACAGACCACAGATACGCAGTATTTT. Translated, it gives CASSDAARQTTDTQYF. The J gene is TRBJ2-3, the V gene TRBV6-4; a weak D match, TRBD1 (5 bases). V gave up 2 bases and J gave up 2 bases, with 14 bases separating them. The CDR3 sequence is 16 residues long. The germline V gene encodes CDR1 MRHNA and CDR2 SNTAGT.

This chain joins TRBV4-1 and TRBJ2-5; 8 bases line up with TRBD2. Per the germline V gene, CDR1 is MGHRA and CDR2 is YSYEKL. V was pared by 3 bases and J by 1 base, with 4 bases of the junction left unmatched. This CDR3 has 15 amino acids. CDR3 in DNA: TGCGCCAGCAGCCAGGCCACTAGCGGCCAAGAGACCCAGTACTTC. Residues: CASSQATSGQETQYF.

V and J are TRBV6-4 and TRBJ1-6; 7 nucleotides line up with TRBD1. Germline CDR1 reads MRHNA; CDR2 reads SNTAGT. V was pared by 4 bases and J by 11 bases, with 8 bases of the junction left unmatched. This CDR3 spans 14 amino acids. In DNA form, the CDR3 reads TGTGCCAGCAGTGTCCGGACAGGAGACACACCCCTCCACTTT. Protein: CASSVRTGDTPLHF.